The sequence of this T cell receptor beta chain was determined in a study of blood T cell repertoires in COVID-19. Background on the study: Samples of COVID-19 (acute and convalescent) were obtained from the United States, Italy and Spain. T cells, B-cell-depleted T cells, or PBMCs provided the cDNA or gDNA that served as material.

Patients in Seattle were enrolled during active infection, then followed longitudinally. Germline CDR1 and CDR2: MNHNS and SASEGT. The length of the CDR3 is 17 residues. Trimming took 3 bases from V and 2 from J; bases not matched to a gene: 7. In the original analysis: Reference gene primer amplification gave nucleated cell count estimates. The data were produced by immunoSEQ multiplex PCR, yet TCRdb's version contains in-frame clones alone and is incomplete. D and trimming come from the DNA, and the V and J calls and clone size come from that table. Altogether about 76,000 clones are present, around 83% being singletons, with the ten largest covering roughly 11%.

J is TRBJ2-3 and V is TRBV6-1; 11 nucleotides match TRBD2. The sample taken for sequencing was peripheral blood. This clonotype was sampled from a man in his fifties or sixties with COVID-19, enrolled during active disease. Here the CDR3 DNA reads TGTGCCAGCAGTGATGTAGCGGGGGGGCTCAACACAGATACGCAGTATTTT. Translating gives CASSDVAGGLNTDTQYF.